One sample yielded the 23 T cell receptor beta chains listed below, sequenced in a study of graft-versus-host responses after intestinal transplantation. The antigens for these receptors are not known. Clones were read by immunoSEQ multiplex PCR, and TCRdb kept only the in-frame ones, dropping some. The data contain approximately 86,000 clones, 75% to 95% of them seen just once; the ten biggest clones take up approximately 0.096%. The sequencing used unstimulated CD4+ T cells sorted from spleen or lymph node cells, collected before intestinal transplant. These receptors originate from a human donor who received an intestinal transplant.

The genes are TRBV18 and TRBJ2-3, with 7 nucleotides matching TRBD2. The germline V gene encodes CDR1 KGHSH and CDR2 LQKENI. The CDR3 runs to 16 residues. After removal of 1 base from V and 3 bases from J, the junction contained 7 bases not matched to a gene. The CDR3 nucleotides are TGTGCCAGCTCACCACGTTCCCCTAGCGGAACAGATACGCAGTATTTT. Its protein product is CASSPRSPSGTDTQYF.

CDR3 amino acids: CASVQGETQYF. The CDR3 bases are TGTGCCAGCGTCCAGGGGGAGACCCAGTACTTC. This chain joins TRBV7-8 and TRBJ2-5; D is possibly TRBD1 (6 bases). This CDR3 region has 11 residues. Trimming removed 8 bases from V and 5 bases from J, with 9 bases in between. CDR1 and CDR2 (germline): SGHVS, FQNEAQ.

The chain links TRBV6-1 to TRBJ2-4, with D possibly TRBD1 on 5 matching bases. V was shortened by 1 base and J by 9 bases, with 7 bases between the two germline ends. The germline V gene has CDR1 MNHNS and CDR2 SASEGT. CDR3 length: 12 residues. This chain's CDR3 is CASSEERGIQYF. CDR3 coding DNA: TGTGCCAGCAGTGAAGAAAGGGGCATTCAGTACTTC.

The V gene is TRBV7-2, the J gene TRBJ2-7; 10 bases agree with TRBD2. This CDR3 spans 15 amino acids. Losses at the gene ends were 2 bases for V and 2 bases for J; bases not matched to a gene: 3. Looked up from germline, CDR1 is SGHTA and CDR2 is FQGNSA. The CDR3 region has the DNA TGTGCCAGCAGCTTACTCAGCGGGGGGGCCTACGAGCAGTACTTC. As protein: CASSLLSGGAYEQYF.

The genes are TRBV19 and TRBJ1-5; 9 nucleotides match TRBD1. This CDR3 comprises 14 residues. Germline V lookup: CDR1 LNHDA, CDR2 SQIVND (reference sequence). The ends lost 0 bases at V and 9 bases at J; junction bases unmatched: 3. The CDR3 DNA is TGTGCCAGTAGTATAGATACAGGGGGCCGGCCCCAGCATTTT. Protein: CASSIDTGGRPQHF.

This rearrangement joins TRBV7-2 to TRBJ1-1, with a possible D match to TRBD1 (5 bases). The ends were cut back, 2 bases at V and 10 bases at J, with 20 bases in the middle. CDR3 length equals 15 residues. Germline V gene data show CDR1 as SGHTA and CDR2 as FQGNSA. The DNA for the CDR3 is TGTGCCAGCAGCTTACTCTCGACAGACCCTATTGGAGCTTTCTTT. Residues: CASSLLSTDPIGAFF.

This chain links TRBV4-1 with TRBJ1-6, with 7 positions matching TRBD1. This CDR3 has 19 residues. V gave up 0 bases and J gave up 5 bases; unmatched junction bases: 13. Germline values: CDR1 MGHRA, CDR2 YSYEKL. The CDR3 coding sequence is TGCGCCAGCAGCCAAGATCACGGGACAGTCGACGGGAATAATTCACCCCTCCACTTT. Translation: CASSQDHGTVDGNNSPLHF.

The chain recombines TRBV5-1 with TRBJ2-3; 10 bases line up with TRBD1. The CDR3 extends over 17 amino acids. The germline CDR1 and CDR2 sequences are SGHRS and YFSETQ. V lost 1 base, J lost 0 bases, and 5 bases stayed unmatched. Written as DNA, the CDR3 is TGCGCCAGCAGCTTGTTACGACAGGGGGCGAGCACAGATACGCAGTATTTT. Encoded protein: CASSLLRQGASTDTQYF.

The chain combines TRBV18 with TRBJ2-1; 8 bases are a match to TRBD1. CDR1 and CDR2 (germline): KGHSH, LQKENI. The CDR3 covers 16 residues. Trimming took 5 bases from V and 7 from J; bases not matched to a gene: 13. The CDR3, as DNA: TGTGCCAGCTCATCACTTTCCGGGACAGGCGGTAATGAGCAGTTCTTC. Translated: CASSSLSGTGGNEQFF.

The CDR3 loop is CASSDRDRGYEQYF. In DNA form, the CDR3 reads TGCGCCAGCAGTGATAGGGACAGGGGCTACGAGCAGTACTTC. The chain joins TRBV10-1 to TRBJ2-7, with 10 bases fitting TRBD1. Per germline, CDR1 WNHNN and CDR2 SYGVQD (reference sequence). With 3 bases clipped from V and 3 bases from J, the junction kept 2 bases outside the gene matches. The length of the CDR3 is 14 residues.

V and J are TRBV6-5 and TRBJ1-4, with D possibly TRBD1 on 6 matching bases. In germline, CDR1 is MNHEY, CDR2 SVGAGI. This CDR3 region has 15 residues. The germline V and J ends were trimmed by 6 bases and 4 bases, with 15 bases remaining between them. The CDR3 DNA sequence: TGTGCCAGCAGGCCCAGGGGATTTGGTAATGAAAAACTGTTTTTT. Residues: CASRPRGFGNEKLFF.

V and J are TRBV6-6 and TRBJ2-3; 8 nucleotides align to TRBD2. V shed 5 bases and J 5 bases; nucleotides not matched to a gene: 6. Germline loops: CDR1 MNHNY, CDR2 SVGAGI (reference sequence). There are 14 residues in the CDR3. CDR3 nucleotide sequence: TGTGCCAGCAGTCACGGACTAGCAAGAGATACGCAGTATTTT. Protein sequence: CASSHGLARDTQYF.

This chain connects TRBV19 to TRBJ1-3, with D uncertain. Germline CDR1 reads LNHDA; CDR2 reads SQIVND (reference sequence). V lost 2 bases and J 2 bases, leaving 19 bases between the germline ends. This CDR3 contains 18 residues. The CDR3 sequence is CASSIKDFWLEPGNTIYF. CDR3 DNA: TGTGCCAGTAGTATAAAAGACTTTTGGCTTGAGCCTGGAAACACCATATATTTT. The variable domain in full, with the rest retrieved from reference TRBV19 and TRBJ1-3, is DGGITQSPKYLFRKEGQNVTLSCEQNLNHDAMYWYRQDPGQGLRLIYYSQIVNDFQKGDIAEGYSVSREKKESFPLTVTSAQKNPTAFYLCASSIKDFWLEPGNTIYFGEGSWLTVV.

The CDR3 DNA reads as TGTGCCAGCAGTTACTCGGCACAGGCCAAAGAGACCCAGTACTTC. Protein: CASSYSAQAKETQYF. V and J are TRBV6-6 and TRBJ2-5, with D perhaps matching TRBD1 (5 bases). The CDR3 is 15 amino acids. V lost 0 bases and J 3 bases, leaving 11 bases between the germline ends. Germline V gene sequence: CDR1 MNHNY, CDR2 SVGAGI (reference sequence).

This rearrangement joins TRBV14 to TRBJ2-2; 9 bases agree with TRBD1. After removal of 1 base from V and 4 bases from J, the junction contained 7 bases not matched to a gene. Germline loops: CDR1 SGHDN, CDR2 FVKESK. This CDR3 is 17 amino acids long. The CDR3 region is CASSQVGTGKITGELFF. Here the CDR3 DNA reads TGTGCCAGCAGCCAAGTGGGGACAGGGAAGATCACCGGGGAGCTGTTTTTT.

The chain has TRBV30 and TRBJ2-7; D is ambiguous. V was trimmed by 2 bases and J by 6 bases, leaving 11 bases between them. The length of the CDR3 is 12 residues. Germline loops: CDR1 GTSNPN, CDR2 SVGIG (reference sequence). The CDR3 is CAWSFTTLEQYF. The CDR3 DNA follows: TGTGCCTGGAGTTTTACTACCCTCGAGCAGTACTTC.

The V gene is TRBV5-1, the J gene TRBJ2-1; TRBD2 agrees at 7 bases. Germline V gives CDR1 SGHRS, CDR2 YFSETQ. The CDR3 is 16 amino acids. The trim removed 2 bases at V and 5 bases at J, leaving 10 bases unmatched. This chain's CDR3 is CASSFSDGGTNNEQFF. CDR3 DNA sequence: TGCGCCAGCAGCTTTTCGGACGGGGGGACCAACAATGAGCAGTTCTTC.

The rearrangement links TRBV30 to TRBJ1-3; D gene ambiguous. V was cut by 0 bases and J by 0 bases, with 6 bases left in between. This CDR3 is built from 14 residues. CDR1 GTSNPN and CDR2 SVGIG come from the germline V gene (reference sequence). The CDR3 spells CAWSVRSSGNTIYF. CDR3 coding DNA: TGTGCCTGGAGTGTACGGAGCTCTGGAAACACCATATATTTT.

Only a few counts were recorded for this clone. This chain joins TRBV2 and TRBJ1-4, with unresolved D. The CDR3 has 14 residues. Germline V CDR1 and CDR2: SNHLY, FYNNEI. V dropped 2 bases and J dropped 1 base, with 5 bases sitting between them. CDR3 bases: TGTGCCAGCAGTGAAACAGTAACTAATGAAAAACTGTTTTTT. Protein: CASSETVTNEKLFF.

The chain employs TRBV19 and TRBJ2-7, with TRBD2 identical over 7 bases. The CDR3 length is 13 residues. J lost 5 bases, V lost 0 bases, and 1 base had no gene match. Germline V gives CDR1 LNHDA, CDR2 SQIVND (reference sequence). CDR3 in amino acids: CASSIDRGDEQYF. CDR3 nucleotides: TGTGCCAGTAGTATAGATCGGGGGGACGAGCAGTACTTC.

The chain has TRBV19 and TRBJ1-1; 8 positions agree with TRBD1. The V gene's germline CDR1 is LNHDA and CDR2 SQIVND (reference sequence). V shed 2 bases, J shed 1 base, and the junction held 3 bases outside the gene matches. This CDR3 is 15 amino acids long. CDR3 amino acids: CASSIRGQGNTEAFF. CDR3 nucleotides: TGTGCCAGTAGTATACGAGGACAGGGGAACACTGAAGCTTTCTTT.

The chain recombines TRBV19 with TRBJ1-1, with D perhaps matching TRBD1 (6 bases). Germline CDR1 LNHDA, CDR2 SQIVND (reference sequence). This CDR3 is 13 amino acids long. V was cut by 6 bases and J by 0 bases, with 8 bases left in between. CDR3 coding DNA: TGTGCCAGTAGGGACAGTTTGAACACTGAAGCTTTCTTT. This translates into CASRDSLNTEAFF. The whole variable domain, filled in from reference TRBV19 and TRBJ1-1, reads DGGITQSPKYLFRKEGQNVTLSCEQNLNHDAMYWYRQDPGQGLRLIYYSQIVNDFQKGDIAEGYSVSREKKESFPLTVTSAQKNPTAFYLCASRDSLNTEAFFGQGTRLTVV.

V and J are TRBV13 and TRBJ2-1; 15 bases align to TRBD2. The CDR3 is made up of 17 amino acids. CDR1 and CDR2 from the germline V gene are PRHDT and FYEKMQ (reference sequence). J was trimmed by 7 bases and V by 5 bases; bases with no gene match: 9. The CDR3 loop is CASSLPGLAGGWNEQFF. DNA of the CDR3: TGTGCCAGCAGCCTCCCGGGACTAGCGGGGGGATGGAATGAGCAGTTCTTC.